This T cell receptor (beta chain) was observed in a study of blood T cell repertoires in COVID-19. For the study at large: Sites across the United States, Italy and Spain contributed samples from acute and convalescent COVID-19. The cDNA or gDNA used as material had been derived from T cells, B-cell-depleted T cells, or PBMCs.

In the authors' methods: Researchers report that nucleated cell counts were estimated from reference gene primer amplification. Produced via immunoSEQ multiplex PCR; TCRdb's table is partial and in-frame only. V and J calls plus clone size are reproduced from that table; the DNA served to infer D and trimming. The sample holds tens of thousands of clones; around nine tenths are singletons and the top ten take over 25%. The CDR3 runs to 13 residues. The V end was cut by 4 bases, the J end by 6 bases, with 9 bases between. Germline V CDR1 and CDR2: KGHDR, SFDVKD. This sequence was found in a woman of 80 years or more with active or convalescent COVID-19. Material: peripheral blood. The J gene is TRBJ1-5, the V gene TRBV24-1; D is ambiguous. The CDR3 sequence: CATSERVSQPQHF. The CDR3 bases are TGTGCCACCAGTGAGAGGGTCAGTCAGCCCCAGCATTTT.